The clone carrying this T cell receptor beta chain was recorded at least ten times. Coverage ceases 3 residues before the CDR3 finishes, and the germline J gene fills in the end. This record belongs to a study of T cell clonality in common variable immunodeficiency. Clones were sequenced by immunoSEQ multiplex PCR, and TCRdb holds only the in-frame ones, with some missing. The counts give fewer than 50,000 clones, none of them seen only once; approximately 0.68% is held by the top ten. The CDR3 is 13 amino acids. V lost 5 bases to trimming and J lost 8 bases, with 13 bases between them. Germline lookup yields CDR1 MDHEN and CDR2 SYDVKM.

Sequencing input: peripheral blood mononuclear cells. The V and J genes are TRBV28 and TRBJ2-1; no firm D call. This TCR came from a person aged 18 to 75 in good health. This CDR3 reads CASSPPPGYEQFF. The part of the CDR3 DNA that was read is TGTGCCAGCAGTCCACCCCCTGGCTATGAG.